Below, one TCR beta chain is given with its context. What it recognizes is unknown. These data are taken from a study of post-analysis software for immune sequencing data. Study context: Relapsing-remitting, secondary progressive and progressive-relapsing multiple sclerosis courses were included.

Every TCR beta cDNA library bore unique molecular identifiers. cDNA molecules numbering around 500,000 came from roughly 1 to 10 million T cells. MiXCR, run by TCRdb on the PCR reads, gives a single entry per CDR3 protein. The table shows 450,000 to 700,000 distinct CDR3 sequences, with about 40% occurring only once. Notes on the study in general: F measure showed strong co-clustering of same-batch samples. Multiple sclerosis patients had significantly lower normalized Chao1 diversity than controls. Five or six TRBV segments, TRBV5-6, TRBV5-1 and TRBV20-1 among them, were found more frequent in patients than controls.

Per germline, CDR1 SGHNT and CDR2 YENEEA. The CDR3 loop spans 15 amino acids. Trimming shortened V by 0 bases and J by 6 bases, and 12 bases separated the two germline ends. The TCR originated in a girl between 5 and 17 years old with multiple sclerosis. Sequenced sample: blood. The chain is built from TRBV11-3 and TRBJ2-1, with D possibly TRBD1 on 7 matching bases. The CDR3 protein is CASSLDGGGSNEQFF. The CDR3 DNA sequence: TGTGCCAGCAGCTTAGATGGAGGGGGCTCCAATGAGCAGTTCTTC.